This TCR beta chain was recovered during a study of blood T cell repertoires in COVID-19. Note on this clone: This specimen includes other DNA sequences encoding the same CDR3.

Per the authors' pipeline: Estimation of nucleated cell counts relied on the amplification of reference gene primers. Sequenced by immunoSEQ multiplex PCR; TCRdb stores in-frame clones only, minus some. For V, J and clone size, that table is used; D and trimming come from the DNA. The profile shows 300,000 to 350,000 clones, about 87% of them singletons. This CDR3 has 15 residues. The V gene's germline CDR1 is MNHEY and CDR2 SVGEGT. V shed 2 bases and J 7 bases; nucleotides not matched to a gene: 2. The sequence came from a young man with COVID-19, enrolled during active disease. This chain uses TRBV6-2 or TRBV6-3 with TRBJ2-1; 13 positions agree with TRBD2. The sequencing input was peripheral blood. CDR3 sequence (DNA): TGTGCCAGCAGTTACGGACTAGCGGGAGATAATGAGCAGTTCTTC. The encoded protein is CASSYGLAGDNEQFF.